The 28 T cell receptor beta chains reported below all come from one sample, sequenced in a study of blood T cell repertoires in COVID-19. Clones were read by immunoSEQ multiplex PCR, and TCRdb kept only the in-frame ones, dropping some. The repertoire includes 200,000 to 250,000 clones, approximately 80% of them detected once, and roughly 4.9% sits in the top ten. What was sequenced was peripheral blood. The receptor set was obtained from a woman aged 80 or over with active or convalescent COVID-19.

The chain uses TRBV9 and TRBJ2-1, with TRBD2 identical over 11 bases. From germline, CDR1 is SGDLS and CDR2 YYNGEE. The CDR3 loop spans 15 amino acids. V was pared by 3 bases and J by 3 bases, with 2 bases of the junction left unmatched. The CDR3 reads CASSALAGGYNEQFF. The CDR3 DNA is TGTGCCAGCAGCGCCCTAGCGGGAGGCTACAATGAGCAGTTCTTC. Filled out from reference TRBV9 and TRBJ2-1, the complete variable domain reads DSGVTQTPKHLITATGQRVTLRCSPRSGDLSVYWYQQSLDQGLQFLIQYYNGEERAKGNILERFSAQQFPDLHSELNLSSLELGDSALYFCASSALAGGYNEQFFGPGTRLTVL.

As DNA, the CDR3 is TGTGCCAGCAGTGGGGCAGGTTATAATTCACCCCTCCACTTT. Encoded protein: CASSGAGYNSPLHF. The J gene is TRBJ1-6, the V gene TRBV2; D not resolved. CDR1 and CDR2 from the germline V gene are SNHLY and FYNNEI. V lost 4 bases and J lost 4, with 8 bases in between. This CDR3 region has 14 residues.

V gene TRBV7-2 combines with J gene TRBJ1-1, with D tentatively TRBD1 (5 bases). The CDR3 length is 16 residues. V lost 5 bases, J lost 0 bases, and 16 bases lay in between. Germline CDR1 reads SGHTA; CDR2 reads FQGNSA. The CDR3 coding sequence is TGTGCCAGCAGCCCACGGCGCGACAGACTGAACACTGAAGCTTTCTTT. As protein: CASSPRRDRLNTEAFF.

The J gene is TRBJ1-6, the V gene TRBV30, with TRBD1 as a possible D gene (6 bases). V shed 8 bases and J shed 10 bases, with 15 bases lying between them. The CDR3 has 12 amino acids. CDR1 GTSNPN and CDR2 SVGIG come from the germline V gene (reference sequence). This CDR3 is CAGGRVESPLHF. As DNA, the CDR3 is TGTGCCGGGGGCAGGGTGGAATCACCCCTCCACTTT.

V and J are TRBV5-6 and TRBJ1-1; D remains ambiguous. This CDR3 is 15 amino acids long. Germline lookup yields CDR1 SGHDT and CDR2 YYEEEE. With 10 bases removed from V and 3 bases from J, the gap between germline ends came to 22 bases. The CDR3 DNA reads TGTGCCGGCCACCTTGGTGGGCGGGGAGACACTGAAGCTTTCTTT. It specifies CAGHLGGRGDTEAFF.

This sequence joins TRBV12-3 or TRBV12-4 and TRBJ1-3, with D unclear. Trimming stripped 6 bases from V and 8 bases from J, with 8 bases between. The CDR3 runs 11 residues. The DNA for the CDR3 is TGTGCCAGCAGCAAATCGGACACCATATATTTT. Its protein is CASSKSDTIYF.

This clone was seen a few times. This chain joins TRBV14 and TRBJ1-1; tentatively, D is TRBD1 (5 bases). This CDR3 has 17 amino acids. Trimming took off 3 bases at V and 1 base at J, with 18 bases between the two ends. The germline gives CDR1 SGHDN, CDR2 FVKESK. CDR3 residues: CASSHLRTRGRNTEAFF. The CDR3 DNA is TGTGCCAGCAGCCACCTTCGGACCCGGGGGAGGAACACTGAAGCTTTCTTT.

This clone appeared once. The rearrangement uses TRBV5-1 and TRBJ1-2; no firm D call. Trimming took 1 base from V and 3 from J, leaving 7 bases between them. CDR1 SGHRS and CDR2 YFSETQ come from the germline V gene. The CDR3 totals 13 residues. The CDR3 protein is CASSLTEDYGYTF. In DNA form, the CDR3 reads TGCGCCAGCAGCTTGACCGAGGACTATGGCTACACCTTC.

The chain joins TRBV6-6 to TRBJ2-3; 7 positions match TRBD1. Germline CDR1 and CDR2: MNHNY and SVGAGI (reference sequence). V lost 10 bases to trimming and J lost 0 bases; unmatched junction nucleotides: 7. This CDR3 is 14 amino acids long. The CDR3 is CATVRDSSTDTQYF. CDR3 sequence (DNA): TGTGCCACGGTCCGGGACAGTAGCACAGATACGCAGTATTTT.

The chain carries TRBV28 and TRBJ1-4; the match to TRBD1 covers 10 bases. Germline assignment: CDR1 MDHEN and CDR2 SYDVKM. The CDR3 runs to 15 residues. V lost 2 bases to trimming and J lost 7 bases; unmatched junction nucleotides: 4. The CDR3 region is CASSLGGTGAEKLFF. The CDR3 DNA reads TGTGCCAGCAGTTTAGGCGGGACAGGGGCTGAAAAACTGTTTTTT.

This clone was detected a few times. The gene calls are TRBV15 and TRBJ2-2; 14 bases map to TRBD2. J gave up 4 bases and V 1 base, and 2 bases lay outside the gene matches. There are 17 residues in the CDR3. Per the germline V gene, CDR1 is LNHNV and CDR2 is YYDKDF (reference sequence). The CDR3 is CATSRGLAGGATGELFF. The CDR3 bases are TGTGCCACCAGCAGAGGACTAGCGGGAGGGGCCACCGGGGAGCTGTTTTTT.

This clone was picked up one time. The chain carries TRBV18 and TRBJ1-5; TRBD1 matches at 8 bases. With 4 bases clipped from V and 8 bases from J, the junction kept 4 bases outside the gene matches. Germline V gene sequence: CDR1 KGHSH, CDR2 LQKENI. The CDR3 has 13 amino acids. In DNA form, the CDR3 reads TGTGCCAGCTCACTTGACAGGGGTGAGCCCCAGCATTTT. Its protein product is CASSLDRGEPQHF. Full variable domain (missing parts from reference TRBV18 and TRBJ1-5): NAGVMQNPRHLVRRRGQEARLRCSPMKGHSHVYWYRQLPEEGLKFMVYLQKENIIDESGMPKERFSAEFPKEGPSILRIQQVVRGDSAAYFCASSLDRGEPQHFGDGTRLSIL.

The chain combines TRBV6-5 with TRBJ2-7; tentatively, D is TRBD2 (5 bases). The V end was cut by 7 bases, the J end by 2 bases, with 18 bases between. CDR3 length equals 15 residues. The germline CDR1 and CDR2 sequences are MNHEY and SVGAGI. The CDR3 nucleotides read TGTGCCAGCACAGAACTAGTCCAAACTCCCTACGAGCAGTACTTC. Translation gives CASTELVQTPYEQYF.

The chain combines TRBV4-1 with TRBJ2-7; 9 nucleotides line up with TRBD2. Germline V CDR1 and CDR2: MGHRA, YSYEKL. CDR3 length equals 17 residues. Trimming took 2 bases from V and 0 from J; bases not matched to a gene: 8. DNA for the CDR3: TGCGCCAGCAGCCAACACCTCAGCGGGGGGATCTCCTACGAGCAGTACTTC. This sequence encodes CASSQHLSGGISYEQYF.

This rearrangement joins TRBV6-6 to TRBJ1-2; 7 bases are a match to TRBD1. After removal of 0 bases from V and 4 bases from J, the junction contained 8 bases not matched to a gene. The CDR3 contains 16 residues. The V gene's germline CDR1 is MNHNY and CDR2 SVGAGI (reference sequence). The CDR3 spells CASSYSRQGGSYGYTF. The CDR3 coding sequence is TGTGCCAGCAGTTACTCGAGACAGGGTGGGTCCTATGGCTACACCTTC.

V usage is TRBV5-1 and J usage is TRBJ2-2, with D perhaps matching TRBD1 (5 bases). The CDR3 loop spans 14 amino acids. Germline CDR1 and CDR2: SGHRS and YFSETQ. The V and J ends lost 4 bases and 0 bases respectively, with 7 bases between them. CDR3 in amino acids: CASSADTNTGELFF. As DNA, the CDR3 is TGCGCCAGCAGCGCGGACACGAACACCGGGGAGCTGTTTTTT.

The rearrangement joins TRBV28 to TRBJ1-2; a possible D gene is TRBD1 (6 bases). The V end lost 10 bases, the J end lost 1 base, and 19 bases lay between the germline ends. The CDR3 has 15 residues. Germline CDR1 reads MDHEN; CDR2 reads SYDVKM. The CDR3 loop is CATRSQGTYNYGYTF. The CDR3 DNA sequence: TGTGCCACCCGATCTCAGGGGACCTATAACTATGGCTACACCTTC.

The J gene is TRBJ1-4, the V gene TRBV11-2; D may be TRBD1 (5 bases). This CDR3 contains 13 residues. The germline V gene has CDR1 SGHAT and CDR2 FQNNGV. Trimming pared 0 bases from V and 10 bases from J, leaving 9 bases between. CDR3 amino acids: CASSLERGVKLFF. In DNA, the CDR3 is TGTGCCAGCAGCTTAGAACGGGGGGTAAAACTGTTTTTT. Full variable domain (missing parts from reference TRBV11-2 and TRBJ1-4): EAGVAQSPRYKIIEKRQSVAFWCNPISGHATLYWYQQILGQGPKLLIQFQNNGVVDDSQLPKDRFSAERLKGVDSTLKIQPAKLEDSAVYLCASSLERGVKLFFGSGTQLSVL.

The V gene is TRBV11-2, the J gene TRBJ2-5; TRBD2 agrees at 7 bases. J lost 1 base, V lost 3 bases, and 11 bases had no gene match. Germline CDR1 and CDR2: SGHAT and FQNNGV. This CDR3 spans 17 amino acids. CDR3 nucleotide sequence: TGTGCCAGCAGCTTGGCCCCAACGGCTAGCGGCCAAGAGACCCAGTACTTC. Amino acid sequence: CASSLAPTASGQETQYF.

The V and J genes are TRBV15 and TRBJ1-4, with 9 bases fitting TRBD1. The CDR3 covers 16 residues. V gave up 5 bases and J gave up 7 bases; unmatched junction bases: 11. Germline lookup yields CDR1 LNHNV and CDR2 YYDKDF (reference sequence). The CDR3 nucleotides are TGTGCCACCAGCGGAAGAATACAGGGGGCGGGTGAAAAACTGTTTTTT. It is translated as CATSGRIQGAGEKLFF.

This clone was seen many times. In nucleotides, the CDR3 is TGTGCCAGCTCACGACAGGGGAGAGAGCCCCAGCATTTT. Translating gives CASSRQGREPQHF. The rearrangement links TRBV18 to TRBJ1-5; 8 nucleotides agree with TRBD1. The CDR3 is 13 amino acids. J was trimmed by 8 bases and V by 4 bases; bases with no gene match: 4. Germline V gene lookup returns CDR1 KGHSH and CDR2 LQKENI.

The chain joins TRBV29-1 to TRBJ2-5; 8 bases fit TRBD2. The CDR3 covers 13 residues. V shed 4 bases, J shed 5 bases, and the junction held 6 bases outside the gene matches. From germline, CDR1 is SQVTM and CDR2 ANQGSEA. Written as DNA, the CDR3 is TGCAGCGTTGTGAGGACTAGCAGGGAGACCCAGTACTTC. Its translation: CSVVRTSRETQYF. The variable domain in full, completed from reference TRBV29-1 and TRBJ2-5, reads SAVISQKPSRDICQRGTSLTIQCQVDSQVTMMFWYRQQPGQSLTLIATANQGSEATYESGFVIDKFPISRPNLTFSTLTVSNMSPEDSSIYLCSVVRTSRETQYFGPGTRLLVL.

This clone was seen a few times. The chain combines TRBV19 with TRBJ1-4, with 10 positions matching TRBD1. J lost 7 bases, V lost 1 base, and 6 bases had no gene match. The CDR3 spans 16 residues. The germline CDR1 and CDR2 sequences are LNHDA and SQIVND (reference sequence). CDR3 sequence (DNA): TGTGCCAGTAGTATAGCCCCGGGGACAGGGGTTGAAAAACTGTTTTTT. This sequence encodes CASSIAPGTGVEKLFF.

Written as DNA, the CDR3 is TGTGCCAGCAGCTTAACCTCGGGACAGGGGAGCACTGAAGCTTTCTTT. Translating gives CASSLTSGQGSTEAFF. The V call is TRBV7-9, the J call TRBJ1-1; 10 bases are shared with TRBD1. Germline CDR1 and CDR2: SEHNR and FQNEAQ (reference sequence). The CDR3 spans 16 residues. Unmatched junction bases numbered 7, after V lost 2 bases and J lost 4 bases.

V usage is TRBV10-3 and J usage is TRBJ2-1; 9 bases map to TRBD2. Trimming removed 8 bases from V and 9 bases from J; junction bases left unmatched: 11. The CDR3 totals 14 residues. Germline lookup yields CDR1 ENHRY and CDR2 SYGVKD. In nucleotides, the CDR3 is TGTGCCATCGGTGCGCGGGGGGGCCTTGGTGAGCAGTTCTTC. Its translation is CAIGARGGLGEQFF.

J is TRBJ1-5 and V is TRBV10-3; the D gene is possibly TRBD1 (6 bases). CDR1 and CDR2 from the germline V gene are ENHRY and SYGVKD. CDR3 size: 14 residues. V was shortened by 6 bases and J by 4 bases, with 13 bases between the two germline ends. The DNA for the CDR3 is TGTGCCATCAGACAGGGATTGGGAAATCAGCCCCAGCATTTT. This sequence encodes CAIRQGLGNQPQHF.

CDR3 residues: CATDRGGNQPQHF. In DNA form, the CDR3 reads TGTGCCACCGACAGGGGCGGCAATCAGCCCCAGCATTTT. This sequence joins TRBV10-3 and TRBJ1-5; 8 bases line up with TRBD1. Per the germline V gene, CDR1 is ENHRY and CDR2 is SYGVKD. The CDR3 is 13 amino acids. V shed 10 bases and J 2 bases; nucleotides not matched to a gene: 4.

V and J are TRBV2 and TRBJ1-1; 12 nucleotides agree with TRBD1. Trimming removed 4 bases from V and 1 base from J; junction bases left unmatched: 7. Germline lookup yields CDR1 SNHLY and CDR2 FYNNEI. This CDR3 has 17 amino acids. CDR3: CASSGGTGGASNTEAFF. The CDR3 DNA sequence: TGTGCCAGCAGTGGGGGGACAGGGGGCGCATCGAACACTGAAGCTTTCTTT.